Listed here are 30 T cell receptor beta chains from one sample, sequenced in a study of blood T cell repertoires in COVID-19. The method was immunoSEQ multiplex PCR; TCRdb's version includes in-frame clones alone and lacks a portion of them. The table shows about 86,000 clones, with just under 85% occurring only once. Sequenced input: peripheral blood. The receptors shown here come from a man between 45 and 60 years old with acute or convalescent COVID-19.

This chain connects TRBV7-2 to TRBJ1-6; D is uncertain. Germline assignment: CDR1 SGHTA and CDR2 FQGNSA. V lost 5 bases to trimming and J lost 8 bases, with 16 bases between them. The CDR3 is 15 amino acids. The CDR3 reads CASSTGLLLYSPLHF. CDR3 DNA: TGTGCCAGCAGCACGGGGTTATTGTTGTATTCACCCCTCCACTTT.

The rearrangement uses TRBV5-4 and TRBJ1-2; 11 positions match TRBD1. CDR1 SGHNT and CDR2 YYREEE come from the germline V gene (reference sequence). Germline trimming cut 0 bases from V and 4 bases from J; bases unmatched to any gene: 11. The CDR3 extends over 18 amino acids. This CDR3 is CASSLGGADRGRSYGYTF. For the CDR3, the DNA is TGTGCCAGCAGCTTGGGAGGTGCGGACAGGGGGCGCAGCTATGGCTACACCTTC.

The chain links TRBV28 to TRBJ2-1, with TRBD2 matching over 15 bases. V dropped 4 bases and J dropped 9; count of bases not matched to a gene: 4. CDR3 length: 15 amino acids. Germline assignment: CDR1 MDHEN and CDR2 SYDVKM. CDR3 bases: TGTGCCAGCAGTTCCTGGACTAGCGGGAGGGGTGAGCAGTTCTTC. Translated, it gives CASSSWTSGRGEQFF.

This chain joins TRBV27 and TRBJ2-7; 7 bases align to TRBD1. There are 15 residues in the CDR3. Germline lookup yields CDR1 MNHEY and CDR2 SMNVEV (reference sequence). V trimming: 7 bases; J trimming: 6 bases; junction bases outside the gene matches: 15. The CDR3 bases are TGTGCCAGCACCCTTTTAGCCACAGGGGCGGGCGAGCAGTACTTC. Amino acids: CASTLLATGAGEQYF.

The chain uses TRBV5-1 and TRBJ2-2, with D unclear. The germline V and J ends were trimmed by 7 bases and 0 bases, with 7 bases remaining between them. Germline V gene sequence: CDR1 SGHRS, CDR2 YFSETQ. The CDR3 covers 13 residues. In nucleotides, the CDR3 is TGCGCCAGCCTTGTCCCGAACACCGGGGAGCTGTTTTTT. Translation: CASLVPNTGELFF.

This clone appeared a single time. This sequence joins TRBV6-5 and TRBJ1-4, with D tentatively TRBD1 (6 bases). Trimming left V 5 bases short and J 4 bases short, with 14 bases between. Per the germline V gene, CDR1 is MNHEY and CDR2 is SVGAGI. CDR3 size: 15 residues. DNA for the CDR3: TGTGCCAGCAGTCGAGGACAGCCTGTTAATGAAAAACTGTTTTTT. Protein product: CASSRGQPVNEKLFF.

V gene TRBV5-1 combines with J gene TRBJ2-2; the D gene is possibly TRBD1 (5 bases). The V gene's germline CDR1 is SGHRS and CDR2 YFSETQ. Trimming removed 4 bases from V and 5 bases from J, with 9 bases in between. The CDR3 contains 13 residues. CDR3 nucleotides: TGCGCCAGCAGCGCGACAGAAACCGGGGAGCTGTTTTTT. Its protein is CASSATETGELFF.

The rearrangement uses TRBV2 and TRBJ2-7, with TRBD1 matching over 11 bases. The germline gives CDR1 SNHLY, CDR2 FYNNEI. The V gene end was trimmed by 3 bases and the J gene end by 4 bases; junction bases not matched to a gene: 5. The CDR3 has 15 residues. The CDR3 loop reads CASSDHRDRGYEQYF. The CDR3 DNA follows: TGTGCCAGCAGTGATCACCGGGACAGGGGGTACGAGCAGTACTTC.

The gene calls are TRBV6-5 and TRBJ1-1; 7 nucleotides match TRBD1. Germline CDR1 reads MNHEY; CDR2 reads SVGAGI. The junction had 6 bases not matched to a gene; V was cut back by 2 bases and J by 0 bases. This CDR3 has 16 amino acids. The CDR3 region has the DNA TGTGCCAGCAGTTACAAGGGGGCGCGGGTGAACACTGAAGCTTTCTTT. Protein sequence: CASSYKGARVNTEAFF.

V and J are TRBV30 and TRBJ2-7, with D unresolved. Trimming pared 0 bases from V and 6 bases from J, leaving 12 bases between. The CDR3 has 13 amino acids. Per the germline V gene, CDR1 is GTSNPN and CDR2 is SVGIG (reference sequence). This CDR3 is CAWSVTVPGEQYF. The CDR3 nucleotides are TGTGCCTGGAGTGTAACAGTTCCCGGCGAGCAGTACTTC.

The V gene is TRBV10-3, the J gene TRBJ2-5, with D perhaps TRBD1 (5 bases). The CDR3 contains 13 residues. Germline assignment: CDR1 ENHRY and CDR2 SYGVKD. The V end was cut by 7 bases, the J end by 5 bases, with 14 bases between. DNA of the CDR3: TGTGCCATCAATTCAATAGGGGTTGAGACCCAGTACTTC. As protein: CAINSIGVETQYF.

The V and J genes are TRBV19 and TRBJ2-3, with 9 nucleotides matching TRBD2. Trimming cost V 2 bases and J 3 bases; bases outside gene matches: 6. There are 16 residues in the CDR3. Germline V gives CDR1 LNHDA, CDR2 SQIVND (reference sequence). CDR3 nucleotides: TGTGCCAGTAGTATAAGGAAGCTAGCGGGAACAGATACGCAGTATTTT. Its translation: CASSIRKLAGTDTQYF.

The CDR3 region has the DNA TGCAGCGTTGGGGGTGGAGGTGAAAAACTGTTTTTT. Protein: CSVGGGGEKLFF. The rearrangement uses TRBV29-1 and TRBJ1-4, with D unclear. There are 12 residues in the CDR3. Germline loops: CDR1 SQVTM, CDR2 ANQGSEA. V lost 4 bases and J 7 bases, leaving 10 bases between the germline ends.

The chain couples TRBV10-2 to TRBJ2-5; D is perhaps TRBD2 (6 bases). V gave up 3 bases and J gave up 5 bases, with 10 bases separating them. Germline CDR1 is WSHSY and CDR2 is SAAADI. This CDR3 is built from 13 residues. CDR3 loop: CASSDRAGETQYF. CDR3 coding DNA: TGCGCCAGCAGTGATAGGGCGGGGGAGACCCAGTACTTC.

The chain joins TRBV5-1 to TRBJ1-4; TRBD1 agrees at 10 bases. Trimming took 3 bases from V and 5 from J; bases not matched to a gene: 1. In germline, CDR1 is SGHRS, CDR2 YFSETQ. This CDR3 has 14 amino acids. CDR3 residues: CASSSGQGNEKLFF. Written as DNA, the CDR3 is TGCGCCAGCAGCTCGGGACAGGGGAATGAAAAACTGTTTTTT.

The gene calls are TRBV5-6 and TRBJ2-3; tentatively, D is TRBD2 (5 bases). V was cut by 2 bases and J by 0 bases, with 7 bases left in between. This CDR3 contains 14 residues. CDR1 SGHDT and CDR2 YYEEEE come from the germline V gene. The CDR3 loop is CASSFGGSTDTQYF. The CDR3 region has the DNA TGTGCCAGCAGCTTCGGCGGGAGCACAGATACGCAGTATTTT.

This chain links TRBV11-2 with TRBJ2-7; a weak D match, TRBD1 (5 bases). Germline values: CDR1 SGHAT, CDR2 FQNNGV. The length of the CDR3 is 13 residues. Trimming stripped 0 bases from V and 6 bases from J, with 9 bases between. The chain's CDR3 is CASSLEQVFEQYF. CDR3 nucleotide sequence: TGTGCCAGCAGCTTAGAACAGGTGTTCGAGCAGTACTTC.

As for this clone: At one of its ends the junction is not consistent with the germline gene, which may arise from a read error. This CDR3 reads CASSDSGAGYTF. CDR3 nucleotide sequence: TGTGCCAGCAGTGACTCAGGGGCCGGCTACACCTTC. V is TRBV6-2 or TRBV6-3 and J is TRBJ1-2, with a weak D call TRBD1 (6 bases). Germline CDR1 reads MNHEY; CDR2 reads SVGEGT. CDR3 length: 12 residues.

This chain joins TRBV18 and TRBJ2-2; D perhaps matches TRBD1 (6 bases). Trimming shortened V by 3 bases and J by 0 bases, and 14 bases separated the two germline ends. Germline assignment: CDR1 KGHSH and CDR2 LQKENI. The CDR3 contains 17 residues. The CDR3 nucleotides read TGTGCCAGCTCACCCAGGTCAGGGGCAGCGAACACCGGGGAGCTGTTTTTT. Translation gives CASSPRSGAANTGELFF.

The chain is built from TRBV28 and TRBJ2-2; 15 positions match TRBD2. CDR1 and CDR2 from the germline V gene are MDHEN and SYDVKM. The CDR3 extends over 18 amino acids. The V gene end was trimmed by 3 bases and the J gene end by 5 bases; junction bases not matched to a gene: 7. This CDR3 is CASSLAVGLAGGTGELFF. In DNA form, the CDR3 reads TGTGCCAGCAGTTTGGCGGTGGGACTAGCGGGAGGAACCGGGGAGCTGTTTTTT.

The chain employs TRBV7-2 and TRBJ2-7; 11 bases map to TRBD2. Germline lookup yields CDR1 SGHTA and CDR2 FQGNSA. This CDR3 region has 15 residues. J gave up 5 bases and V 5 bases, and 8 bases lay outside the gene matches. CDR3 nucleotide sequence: TGTGCCAGCAGCCTGACTAGCGGGGCTAAGGACGAGCAGTACTTC. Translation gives CASSLTSGAKDEQYF.

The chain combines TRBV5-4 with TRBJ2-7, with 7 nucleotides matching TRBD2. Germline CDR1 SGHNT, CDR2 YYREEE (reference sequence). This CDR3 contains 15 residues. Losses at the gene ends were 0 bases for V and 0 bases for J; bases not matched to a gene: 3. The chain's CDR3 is CASSLDGGSSYEQYF. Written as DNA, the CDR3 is TGTGCCAGCAGCTTGGACGGGGGGTCCTCCTACGAGCAGTACTTC.

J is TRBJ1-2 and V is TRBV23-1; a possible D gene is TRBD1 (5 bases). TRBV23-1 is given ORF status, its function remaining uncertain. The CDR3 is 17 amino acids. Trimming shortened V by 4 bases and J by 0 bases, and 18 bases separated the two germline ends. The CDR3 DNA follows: TGCGCCAGCAGTCCCACCAATGACAGAGTAGCTAACTATGGCTACACCTTC. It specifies CASSPTNDRVANYGYTF.

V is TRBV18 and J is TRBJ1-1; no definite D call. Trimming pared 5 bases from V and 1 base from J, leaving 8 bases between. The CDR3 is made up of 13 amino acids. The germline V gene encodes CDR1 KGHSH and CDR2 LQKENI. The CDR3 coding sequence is TGTGCCAGCTCAGAGGGAGAGAACACTGAAGCTTTCTTT. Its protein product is CASSEGENTEAFF.

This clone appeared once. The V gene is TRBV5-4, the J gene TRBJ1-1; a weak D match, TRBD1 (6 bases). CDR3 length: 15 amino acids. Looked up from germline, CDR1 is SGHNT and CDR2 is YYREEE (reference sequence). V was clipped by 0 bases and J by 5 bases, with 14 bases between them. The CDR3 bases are TGTGCCAGCAGCTTGGCAGGGGCTTTGAGGACTGAAGCTTTCTTT. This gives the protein CASSLAGALRTEAFF.

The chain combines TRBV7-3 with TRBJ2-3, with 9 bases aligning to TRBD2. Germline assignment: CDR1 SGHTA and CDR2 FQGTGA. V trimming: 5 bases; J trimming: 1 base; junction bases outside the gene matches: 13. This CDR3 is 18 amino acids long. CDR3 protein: CASSGKGREGVGTDTQYF. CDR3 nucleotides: TGTGCCAGCAGCGGAAAAGGGCGGGAGGGCGTAGGCACAGATACGCAGTATTTT.

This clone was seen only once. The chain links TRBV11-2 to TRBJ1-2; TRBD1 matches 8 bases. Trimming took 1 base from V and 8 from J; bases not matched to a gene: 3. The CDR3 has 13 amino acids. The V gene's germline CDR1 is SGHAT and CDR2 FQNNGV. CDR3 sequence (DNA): TGTGCCAGCAGCTTAGCAGGGGGCGCGGGCTACACCTTC. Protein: CASSLAGGAGYTF.

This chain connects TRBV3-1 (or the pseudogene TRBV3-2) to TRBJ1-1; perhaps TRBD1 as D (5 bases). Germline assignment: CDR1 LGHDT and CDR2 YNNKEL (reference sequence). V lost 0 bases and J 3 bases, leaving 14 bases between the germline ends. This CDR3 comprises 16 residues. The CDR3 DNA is TGTGCCAGCAGCCAAGATCTACGAAAGGGGTACACTGAAGCTTTCTTT. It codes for CASSQDLRKGYTEAFF.

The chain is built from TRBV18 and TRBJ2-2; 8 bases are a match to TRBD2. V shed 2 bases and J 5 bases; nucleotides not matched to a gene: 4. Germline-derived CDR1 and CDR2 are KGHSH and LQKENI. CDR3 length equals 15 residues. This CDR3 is CASSPERGRTGELFF. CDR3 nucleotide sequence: TGTGCCAGCTCACCAGAGCGGGGGAGGACCGGGGAGCTGTTTTTT.

In DNA, the CDR3 is TGTGCCATCAGTGAGAGGACAGATCCTAACTATGGCTACACCTTC. It specifies CAISERTDPNYGYTF. This sequence joins TRBV10-3 and TRBJ1-2; TRBD1 is a possible D gene (6 bases). V lost 2 bases, J lost 0 bases, and 10 bases lay in between. The CDR3 length is 15 residues. Per germline, CDR1 ENHRY and CDR2 SYGVKD.